Below are 9 T cell receptor beta chains sequenced from a single sample in a study of shared clonotypes between healthy human individuals. The protocol was immunoSEQ multiplex PCR, while the TCRdb copy is restricted to in-frame clones and leaves out a portion. The repertoire holds about 2.3 million clones, approximately 95% seen once, with approximately 0.4% in the top ten. Source material: naive CD4+ T cells from PBMCs. The subset was: CD45RA+ positively selected. The source is a man younger than 35 in good health. Some clones in this sample may be carry-over from other donors' samples.

The sample holds a few counts of this clone. V is TRBV30 and J is TRBJ1-1; no clear D. Between the trimmed V and J ends, which lost 0 bases and 5 bases, there was a span of 10 bases. CDR1 is GTSNPN, CDR2 SVGIG, per germline (reference sequence). The CDR3 totals 13 residues. CDR3 amino acids: CAWSVEGGTEAFF. For the CDR3, the DNA is TGTGCCTGGAGTGTCGAAGGAGGGACTGAAGCTTTCTTT. Using reference TRBV30 and TRBJ1-1 for the parts outside the CDR3, the full variable domain is SQTIHQWPATLVQPVGSPLSLECTVEGTSNPNLYWYRQAAGRGLQLLFYSVGIGQISSEVPQNLSASRPQDRQFILSSKKLLLSDSGFYLCAWSVEGGTEAFFGQGTRLTVV.

The chain couples TRBV5-4 to TRBJ2-3; 7 bases are a match to TRBD1. Germline V gene data show CDR1 as SGHNT and CDR2 as YYREEE (reference sequence). V shed 3 bases, J shed 2 bases, and the junction held 6 bases outside the gene matches. The CDR3 runs to 15 residues. The CDR3 nucleotides read TGTGCCAGCAGCTCATTCAGGGGGAACACAGATACGCAGTATTTT. This sequence encodes CASSSFRGNTDTQYF.

As for this clone: Other nucleotide sequences in the sample specify the same CDR3. V usage is TRBV10-3 and J usage is TRBJ1-5; no clear D gene. This CDR3 spans 14 amino acids. Per germline, CDR1 ENHRY and CDR2 SYGVKD. Trimming stripped 0 bases from V and 4 bases from J, with 7 bases between. This chain's CDR3 is CAISESAGNQPQHF. The CDR3 nucleotides read TGTGCCATCAGTGAGTCCGCGGGAAATCAGCCCCAGCATTTT.

V gene TRBV28 combines with J gene TRBJ2-5, with 7 positions matching TRBD1. The CDR3 has 14 residues. The V and J ends lost 1 base and 4 bases, in that order; junction bases with no gene match: 3. Germline CDR1 reads MDHEN; CDR2 reads SYDVKM. The CDR3 region is CASSLYGTAETQYF. CDR3 bases: TGTGCCAGCAGTTTATACGGGACAGCAGAGACCCAGTACTTC.

V usage is TRBV5-6 and J usage is TRBJ2-7; D is ambiguous. The CDR3 runs to 13 residues. The germline V gene has CDR1 SGHDT and CDR2 YYEEEE. The V gene lost 2 bases and the J gene lost 3 bases, with 9 bases spanning the gap. The CDR3 nucleotides read TGTGCCAGCAGCTTAGGGCAGCTCTACGAGCAGTACTTC. This sequence encodes CASSLGQLYEQYF.

This clone was seen a single time. V usage is TRBV9 and J usage is TRBJ2-1, with 9 bases fitting TRBD2. From germline, CDR1 is SGDLS and CDR2 YYNGEE. V gave up 3 bases and J gave up 4 bases; unmatched junction bases: 5. The CDR3 consists of 15 residues. The CDR3 coding sequence is TGTGCCAGCAGCGCGGGGACTAGCCGATACAATGAGCAGTTCTTC. It is translated as CASSAGTSRYNEQFF.

The rearrangement uses TRBV5-1 and TRBJ2-1, with D uncertain. Deletions cut 4 bases from V and 6 bases from J, with 8 bases between. CDR1 SGHRS and CDR2 YFSETQ come from the germline V gene. This CDR3 is built from 12 residues. The CDR3 sequence: CASSANSNEQFF. The CDR3 nucleotides are TGCGCCAGCAGCGCCAATAGCAATGAGCAGTTCTTC.

This clone has only a few counts. The sample carries other DNA sequences with the same CDR3. Here the CDR3 reads CASSLGQGYGYTF. The CDR3, as DNA: TGTGCCAGCAGTTTAGGACAGGGTTATGGCTACACCTTC. This chain links TRBV28 with TRBJ1-2; 8 bases map to TRBD1. Germline-derived CDR1 and CDR2 are MDHEN and SYDVKM. The V segment lost 2 bases and the J segment 5 bases; nucleotides outside the gene matches: 1. This CDR3 has 13 residues.

The chain recombines TRBV14 with TRBJ2-5; no clear D. The germline CDR1 and CDR2 sequences are SGHDN and FVKESK. With 4 bases removed from V and 8 bases from J, the gap between germline ends came to 17 bases. This CDR3 contains 14 residues. The CDR3 is CASSPHIYQATQYF. CDR3 nucleotides: TGTGCCAGCAGCCCACACATCTACCAAGCTACCCAGTACTTC.